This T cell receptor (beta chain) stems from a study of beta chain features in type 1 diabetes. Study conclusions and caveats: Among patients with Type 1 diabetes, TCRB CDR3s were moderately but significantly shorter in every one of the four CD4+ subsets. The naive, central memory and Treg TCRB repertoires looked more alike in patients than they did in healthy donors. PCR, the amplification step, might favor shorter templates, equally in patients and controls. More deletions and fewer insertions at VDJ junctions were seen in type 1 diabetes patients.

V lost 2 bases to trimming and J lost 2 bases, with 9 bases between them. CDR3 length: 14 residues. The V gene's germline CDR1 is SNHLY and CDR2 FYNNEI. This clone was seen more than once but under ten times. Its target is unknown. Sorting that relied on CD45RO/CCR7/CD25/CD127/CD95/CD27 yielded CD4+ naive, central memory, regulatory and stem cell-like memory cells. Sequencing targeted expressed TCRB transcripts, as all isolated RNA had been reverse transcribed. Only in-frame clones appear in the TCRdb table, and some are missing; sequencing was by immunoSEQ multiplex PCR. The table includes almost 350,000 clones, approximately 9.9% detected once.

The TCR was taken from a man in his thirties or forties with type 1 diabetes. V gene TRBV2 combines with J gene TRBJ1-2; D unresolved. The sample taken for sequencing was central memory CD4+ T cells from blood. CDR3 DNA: TGTGCCAGCAGTGAAAGAACTCAGAACTATGGCTACACCTTC. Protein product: CASSERTQNYGYTF.